The TCR beta chain under discussion was sequenced for a study of human thymus T cells. Overall study results and limits: Gene usage for V and J segments appeared biased in thymic and blood repertoires.

The CDR3 sequence is 14 residues long. Unmatched junction bases numbered 3, after V lost 1 base and J lost 4 bases. Germline V gene lookup returns CDR1 MGHRA and CDR2 YSYEKL. Finnish infants who were healthy and having corrective surgery for congenital heart defects made up the donors. Only four of the eight donors provided a 0.5-1 mL blood sample. Genomic DNA was extracted from every available blood leukocyte. With respect to this clone: Antigen: not known.

Profiling relied on immunoSEQ multiplex PCR, and the TCRdb table lists in-frame clones only, not all of them. The sample contains 40,000 to 55,000 clones, over 85% of which appear only once. Sequences were obtained from blood. The TCR was taken from a boy younger than two with a congenital heart defect but otherwise immunologically healthy. This chain connects TRBV4-1 to TRBJ1-2; TRBD1 matches at 7 bases. This CDR3 is CASSQGSGGYGYTF. CDR3 DNA sequence: TGCGCCAGCAGCCAAGGATCAGGGGGCTATGGCTACACCTTC.